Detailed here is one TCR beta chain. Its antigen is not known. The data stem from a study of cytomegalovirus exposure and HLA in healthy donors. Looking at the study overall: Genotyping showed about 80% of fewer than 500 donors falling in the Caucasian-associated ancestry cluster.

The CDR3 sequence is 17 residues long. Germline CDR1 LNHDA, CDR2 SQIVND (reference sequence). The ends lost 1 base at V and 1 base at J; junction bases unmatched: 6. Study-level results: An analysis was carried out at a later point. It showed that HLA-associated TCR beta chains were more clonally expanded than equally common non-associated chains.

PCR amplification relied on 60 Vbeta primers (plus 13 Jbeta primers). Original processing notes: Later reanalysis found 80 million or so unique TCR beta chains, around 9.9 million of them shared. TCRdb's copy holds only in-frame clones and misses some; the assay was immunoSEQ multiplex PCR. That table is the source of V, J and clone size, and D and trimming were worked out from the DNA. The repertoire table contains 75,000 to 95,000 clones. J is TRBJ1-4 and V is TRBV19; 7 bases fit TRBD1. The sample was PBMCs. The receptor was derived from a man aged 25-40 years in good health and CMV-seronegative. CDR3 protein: CASSIVRTGRTNEKLFF. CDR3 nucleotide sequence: TGTGCCAGTAGTATAGTGAGGACAGGAAGAACTAATGAAAAACTGTTTTTT.